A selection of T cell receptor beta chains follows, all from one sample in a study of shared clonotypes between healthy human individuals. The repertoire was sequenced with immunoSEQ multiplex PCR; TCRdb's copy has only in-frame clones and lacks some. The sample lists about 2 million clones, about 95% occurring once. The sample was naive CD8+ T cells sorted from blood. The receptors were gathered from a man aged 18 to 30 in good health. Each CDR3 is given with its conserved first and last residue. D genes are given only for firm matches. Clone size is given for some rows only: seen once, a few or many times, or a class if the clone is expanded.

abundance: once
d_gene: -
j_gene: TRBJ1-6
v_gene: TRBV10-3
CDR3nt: TGTGCCATCAGTGAGAACCAGGCGGTATCACCCCTCCACTTT
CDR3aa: CAISENQAVSPLHF

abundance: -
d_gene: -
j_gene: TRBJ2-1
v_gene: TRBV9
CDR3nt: TGTGCCAGCAGCGTAGCAGGTCTGCCCCCCACGTCCTACAATGAGCAGTTCTTC
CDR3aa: CASSVAGLPPTSYNEQFF

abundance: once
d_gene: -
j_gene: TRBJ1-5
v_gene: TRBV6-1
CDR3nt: TGTGCCAGCGGGGGGGGGCCCCAGCATTTT
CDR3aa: CASGGGPQHF

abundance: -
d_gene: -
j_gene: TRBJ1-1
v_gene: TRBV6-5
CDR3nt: TGTGCCAGCAGTTCCCGACAGTACACTGAAGCTTTCTTT
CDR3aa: CASSSRQYTEAFF

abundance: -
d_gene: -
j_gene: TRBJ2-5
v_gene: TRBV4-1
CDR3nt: TGCGCCAGCAGCCAAGAGGAAGGGGATCGGGAGCAGTACTTC
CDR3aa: CASSQEEGDREQYF

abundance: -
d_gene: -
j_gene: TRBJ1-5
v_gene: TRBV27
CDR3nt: TGTGCCAGCAGTTCCCTTCTGATCAATCAGCCCCAGCATTTT
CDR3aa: CASSSLLINQPQHF

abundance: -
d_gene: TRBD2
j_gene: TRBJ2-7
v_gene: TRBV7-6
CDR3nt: TGTGCCAGCAGCTTGGGGGGGATTGACGAGCAGTACTTC
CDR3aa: CASSLGGIDEQYF

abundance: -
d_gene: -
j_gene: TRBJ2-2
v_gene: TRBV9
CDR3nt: TGTGCCAGCAGCGACTTCACCGGGGAGCTGTTTTTT
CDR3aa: CASSDFTGELFF

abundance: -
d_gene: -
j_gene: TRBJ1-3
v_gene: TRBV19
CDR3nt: TGTGCCAGTAGCTTGGACAGTTCCTCTGGAAACACCATATATTTT
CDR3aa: CASSLDSSSGNTIYF

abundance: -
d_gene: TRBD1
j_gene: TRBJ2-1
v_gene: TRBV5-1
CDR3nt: TGCGCCAGCAGCTTCGCTCCGGGACAGGGGGAAGGGATCTACAATGAGCAGTTCTTC
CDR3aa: CASSFAPGQGEGIYNEQFF

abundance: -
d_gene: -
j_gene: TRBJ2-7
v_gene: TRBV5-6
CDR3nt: TGTGCCAGCAGCTTGGGGCAGGTTTACGAGCAGTACTTC
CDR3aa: CASSLGQVYEQYF

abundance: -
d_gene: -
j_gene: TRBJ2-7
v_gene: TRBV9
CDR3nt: TGTGCCAGCAGCCCGGATAGCTACGAGCAGTACTTC
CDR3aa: CASSPDSYEQYF

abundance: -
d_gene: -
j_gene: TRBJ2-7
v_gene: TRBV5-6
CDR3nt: TGTGCCAGCAGCCAGCTAACAGGGCCGTTGTACGAGCAGTACTTC
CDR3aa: CASSQLTGPLYEQYF

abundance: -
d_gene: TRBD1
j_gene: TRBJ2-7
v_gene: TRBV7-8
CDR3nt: TGTGCCAGCAGCTTCGGACAGGGGGCGTCCGAGCAGTACTTC
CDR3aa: CASSFGQGASEQYF

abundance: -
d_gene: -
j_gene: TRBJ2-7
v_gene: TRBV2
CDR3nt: TGTGCCAGCAGTGAATTCCGGGGTTACGAGCAGTACTTC
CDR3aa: CASSEFRGYEQYF

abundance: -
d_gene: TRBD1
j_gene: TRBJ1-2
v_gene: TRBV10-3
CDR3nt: TGTGCCATCCTAACCCCCGACAGGGCCTATGGCTACACCTTC
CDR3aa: CAILTPDRAYGYTF

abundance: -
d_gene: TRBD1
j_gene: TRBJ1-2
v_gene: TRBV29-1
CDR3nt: TGCAGCGACCGTCCCGGGACAGGGTACGGCTACACCTTC
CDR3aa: CSDRPGTGYGYTF

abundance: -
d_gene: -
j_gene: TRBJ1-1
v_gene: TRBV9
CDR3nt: TGTGCCAGCAGCGTAGTCCTGGGCTCCCCTGAAGCTTTCTTT
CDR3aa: CASSVVLGSPEAFF

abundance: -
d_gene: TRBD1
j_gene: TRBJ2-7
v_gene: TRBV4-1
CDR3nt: TGCGCCAGCAGCCCCAAGACAGGGTCCTACGAGCAGTACTTC
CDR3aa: CASSPKTGSYEQYF

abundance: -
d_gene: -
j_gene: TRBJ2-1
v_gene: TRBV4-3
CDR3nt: TGCGCCAGCAGCCAAGATCAAGGGCCAGGGGAGCAGTTCTTC
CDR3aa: CASSQDQGPGEQFF

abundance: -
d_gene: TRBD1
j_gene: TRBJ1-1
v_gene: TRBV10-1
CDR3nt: TGCGCCCCCTTAATCGTGGACAGGGGGCGCATGAACACTGAAGCTTTCTTT
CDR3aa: CAPLIVDRGRMNTEAFF

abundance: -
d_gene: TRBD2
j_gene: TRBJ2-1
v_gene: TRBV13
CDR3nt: TGTGCCAGCAGCGGACTAGCGGGGACAAATGAGCAGTTCTTC
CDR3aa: CASSGLAGTNEQFF

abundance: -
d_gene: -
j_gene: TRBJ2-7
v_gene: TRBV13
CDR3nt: TGTGCCAGCAGCCACAGCTCCTACGAGCAGTACTTC
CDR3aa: CASSHSSYEQYF